The TCR beta chain under discussion was sequenced for a study of PD-L1 blockade in urothelial cancer. The method was immunoSEQ multiplex PCR; TCRdb's version includes in-frame clones alone and lacks a portion of them. The sample consists of about 45,000 clones, 82% of them appearing once. CDR3 length equals 15 residues. Germline assignment: CDR1 KGHSH and CDR2 LQKENI. V was cut by 6 bases and J by 0 bases, with 14 bases left in between. Indicated time point: peripheral blood 6 weeks after treatment start. Specimen: PBMCs, collected around atezolizumab (anti-PD-L1) treatment. This TCR was sampled from a man aged 55 to 69 with urothelial cancer. The rearrangement links TRBV18 to TRBJ1-2, with a tentative D call TRBD1 (6 bases). CDR3 sequence (DNA): TGTGCCAGCTCCCCCGACAGGAGTTCTAACTATGGCTACACCTTC. This translates into CASSPDRSSNYGYTF.